The next 29 T cell receptor beta chains were all read from a single sample in a study of cytomegalovirus exposure and HLA in healthy donors. A multiplex PCR was run with 60 Vbeta primers and 13 Jbeta primers. Profiling relied on immunoSEQ multiplex PCR, and the TCRdb table lists in-frame clones only, not all of them. The sample holds 100,000 to 150,000 clones; approximately 80% are singletons and the top ten take about 3%. Input material: PBMCs. All receptors derive from a man in his thirties or forties in good health and CMV-seronegative.

The V and J genes are TRBV27 and TRBJ1-1; unclear D gene. The V end was cut by 0 bases, the J end by 1 base, with 6 bases between. This CDR3 is built from 14 residues. CDR1 is MNHEY and CDR2 is SMNVEV in the germline V gene (reference sequence). This CDR3 reads CASSLSNGNTEAFF. The CDR3 DNA sequence: TGTGCCAGCAGTTTATCAAACGGGAACACTGAAGCTTTCTTT.

This chain joins TRBV19 and TRBJ1-2, with 8 nucleotides matching TRBD1. CDR3 length: 13 residues. Unmatched junction bases numbered 3, after V lost 5 bases and J lost 4 bases. CDR1 and CDR2 (germline): LNHDA, SQIVND (reference sequence). Here the CDR3 reads CASSRRGPYGYTF. CDR3 DNA sequence: TGTGCCAGTAGTCGCAGGGGGCCCTATGGCTACACCTTC.

The rearrangement uses TRBV27 and TRBJ2-6; D is possibly TRBD1 (6 bases). The length of the CDR3 is 13 residues. Trimming left V 8 bases short and J 4 bases short, with 9 bases between. Germline V CDR1 and CDR2: MNHEY, SMNVEV (reference sequence). This CDR3 reads CASWTAGANVLTF. CDR3 coding DNA: TGTGCCAGCTGGACAGCCGGGGCCAACGTCCTGACTTTC.

A few counts support this clone. V and J are TRBV6-5 and TRBJ1-2, with 8 bases matching TRBD1. The CDR3 is 13 residues long. CDR1 and CDR2 from the germline V gene are MNHEY and SVGAGI. With V trimmed by 6 bases and J by 7 bases, 7 bases remained unmatched. The CDR3 DNA sequence: TGTGCCAGCAGCCCGCGACAGGGGCTTGGCTACACCTTC. Translating gives CASSPRQGLGYTF.

The chain has TRBV7-2 and TRBJ1-5; 9 bases fit TRBD1. The germline CDR1 and CDR2 sequences are SGHTA and FQGNSA. With V trimmed by 5 bases and J by 4 bases, 12 bases remained unmatched. The CDR3 is 17 amino acids. This chain's CDR3 is CASSLLSGTGPNQPQHF. The CDR3 DNA reads as TGTGCCAGCAGCCTCCTATCTGGGACAGGGCCTAATCAGCCCCAGCATTTT.

This rearrangement joins TRBV30 to TRBJ1-1; 7 bases are a match to TRBD1. This CDR3 spans 15 amino acids. Germline assignment: CDR1 GTSNPN and CDR2 SVGIG (reference sequence). The junction had 7 bases not matched to a gene; V was cut back by 3 bases and J by 0 bases. The CDR3 spells CAWRYRGHMNTEAFF. The CDR3 nucleotides are TGTGCCTGGAGGTACAGGGGACACATGAACACTGAAGCTTTCTTT.

On this clone: This same CDR3 is encoded by further DNA sequences in the sample. The chain uses TRBV13 and TRBJ2-3; TRBD1 agrees at 11 bases. Germline V gene lookup returns CDR1 PRHDT and CDR2 FYEKMQ (reference sequence). The CDR3 loop spans 16 amino acids. The trim removed 3 bases at V and 3 bases at J, leaving 5 bases unmatched. This CDR3 is CASSFRTGGSTDTQYF. The CDR3 bases are TGTGCCAGCAGCTTCAGGACAGGGGGCTCAACAGATACGCAGTATTTT.

The genes are TRBV5-1 and TRBJ2-5; D possibly corresponds to TRBD1 (6 bases). CDR1 and CDR2 (germline): SGHRS, YFSETQ. Trimming removed 2 bases from V and 5 bases from J, with 10 bases in between. The CDR3 sequence is 13 residues long. The CDR3 DNA is TGCGCCAGCAGCTTAGGGGGACCGGAGACCCAGTACTTC. This codes for CASSLGGPETQYF.

The chain employs TRBV9 and TRBJ2-7, with 10 positions matching TRBD2. The V segment lost 4 bases and the J segment 3 bases; nucleotides outside the gene matches: 10. The CDR3 is 16 residues long. Germline V gene sequence: CDR1 SGDLS, CDR2 YYNGEE. CDR3 sequence (DNA): TGTGCCAGCAGCCCGAGGGAGGCTAGCGGGAGCTACGAGCAGTACTTC. This codes for CASSPREASGSYEQYF.

V is TRBV30 and J is TRBJ1-2; D gene unclear. From germline, CDR1 is GTSNPN and CDR2 SVGIG (reference sequence). The V and J ends lost 1 base and 4 bases respectively, with 13 bases between them. This CDR3 has 14 amino acids. This chain's CDR3 is CAWSANGLLYGYTF. CDR3 DNA: TGTGCCTGGAGTGCCAATGGACTGCTCTATGGCTACACCTTC.

This chain connects TRBV28 to TRBJ1-2; the match to TRBD1 covers 10 bases. Unmatched junction bases numbered 2, after V lost 3 bases and J lost 1 base. Germline V gene data show CDR1 as MDHEN and CDR2 as SYDVKM. The CDR3 spans 15 residues. Here the CDR3 DNA reads TGTGCCAGCAGTTTTGGGGACAGGGGTAACTATGGCTACACCTTC. Translation gives CASSFGDRGNYGYTF.

The chain carries TRBV6-5 and TRBJ1-2; tentatively, D is TRBD1 (6 bases). The CDR3 length is 13 residues. V was clipped by 6 bases and J by 8 bases, with 16 bases between them. In germline, CDR1 is MNHEY, CDR2 SVGAGI. The CDR3 DNA reads TGTGCCAGCAGATCCGGGACCCAGGGGGGCTACACCTTC. Its translation is CASRSGTQGGYTF.

The V call is TRBV27, the J call TRBJ2-5; the D gene is possibly TRBD2 (5 bases). Between the trimmed V and J ends, which lost 2 bases and 2 bases, there was a span of 12 bases. The CDR3 covers 15 residues. The germline gives CDR1 MNHEY, CDR2 SMNVEV (reference sequence). The DNA of the CDR3 is TGTGCCAGCAGTTTAAGGACTCACCTGCAAGAGACCCAGTACTTC. It encodes CASSLRTHLQETQYF.

This chain connects TRBV18 to TRBJ1-1; 9 nucleotides align to TRBD1. The V and J ends lost 5 bases and 4 bases, in that order; junction bases with no gene match: 8. CDR3 size: 15 residues. Germline V lookup: CDR1 KGHSH, CDR2 LQKENI. The CDR3 bases are TGTGCCAGCTCATCGACAGGGGGGTCGAGCACTGAAGCTTTCTTT. Translating it yields CASSSTGGSSTEAFF.

The V gene is TRBV7-6, the J gene TRBJ1-5, with D maybe TRBD1 (5 bases). CDR1 SGHVS and CDR2 FNYEAQ come from the germline V gene. Trimming removed 1 base at V and 9 bases at J, with 10 bases between. There are 13 residues in the CDR3. CDR3 amino acids: CASSLDRLGPQHF. The CDR3 coding sequence is TGTGCCAGCAGCTTAGACAGGCTAGGGCCCCAGCATTTT.

The V call is TRBV10-3, the J call TRBJ2-7; 9 bases agree with TRBD1. V was pared by 10 bases and J by 4 bases, with 5 bases of the junction left unmatched. Germline-derived CDR1 and CDR2 are ENHRY and SYGVKD. The CDR3 is 12 amino acids. CDR3 sequence (DNA): TGTGCCACGGGGACAGGGTTTTACGAGCAGTACTTC. Protein: CATGTGFYEQYF.

The V gene is TRBV19, the J gene TRBJ1-2, with 9 bases lining up with TRBD1. The CDR3 is 13 amino acids. Looked up from germline, CDR1 is LNHDA and CDR2 is SQIVND (reference sequence). J lost 6 bases, V lost 4 bases, and 3 bases had no gene match. CDR3 sequence (DNA): TGTGCCAGTAGTAGACGGACAGGGGATGGCTACACCTTC. It encodes CASSRRTGDGYTF.

J is TRBJ1-4 and V is TRBV19; TRBD1 matches 8 bases. V shed 6 bases and J 0 bases; nucleotides not matched to a gene: 12. The CDR3 length is 18 residues. Germline CDR1 reads LNHDA; CDR2 reads SQIVND (reference sequence). This CDR3 reads CASRIIRTGLATNEKLFF. CDR3 bases: TGTGCCAGTAGAATAATCCGGACAGGGCTTGCAACTAATGAAAAACTGTTTTTT. The variable domain in full, with the rest retrieved from reference TRBV19 and TRBJ1-4, is DGGITQSPKYLFRKEGQNVTLSCEQNLNHDAMYWYRQDPGQGLRLIYYSQIVNDFQKGDIAEGYSVSREKKESFPLTVTSAQKNPTAFYLCASRIIRTGLATNEKLFFGSGTQLSVL.

The chain is built from TRBV12-5 and TRBJ1-1; possible D gene TRBD1, 6 bases. V was trimmed by 6 bases and J by 3 bases, leaving 20 bases between them. CDR1 LGHNT and CDR2 FRNRAP come from the germline V gene. The CDR3 contains 16 residues. The CDR3 DNA reads TGTGCTAGTGGCAGACGTGCGGCGGGGGGCCACACTGAAGCTTTCTTT. Protein: CASGRRAAGGHTEAFF.

The V call is TRBV5-4, the J call TRBJ1-1, with a weak D call TRBD1 (6 bases). CDR3 size: 13 residues. Trimming removed 2 bases at V and 4 bases at J, with 9 bases between. CDR1 and CDR2 (germline): SGHNT, YYREEE (reference sequence). CDR3 in amino acids: CASSFRGGTEAFF. CDR3 nucleotide sequence: TGTGCCAGCAGCTTTAGGGGGGGCACTGAAGCTTTCTTT.

This clone was picked up a small number of times. The chain joins TRBV4-3 to TRBJ1-1, with TRBD1 matching over 9 bases. This CDR3 comprises 14 residues. V lost 0 bases, J lost 5 bases, and 1 base stayed unmatched. The V gene's germline CDR1 is LGHNA and CDR2 YSLEER. CDR3 region: CASSQEQGATEAFF. As DNA, the CDR3 is TGCGCCAGCAGCCAAGAACAGGGGGCAACTGAAGCTTTCTTT.

The chain joins TRBV19 to TRBJ1-1, with D hard to call. Germline V gene data show CDR1 as LNHDA and CDR2 as SQIVND (reference sequence). The CDR3 sequence is 13 residues long. The germline V and J ends were trimmed by 5 bases and 9 bases, with 16 bases remaining between them. The CDR3 loop is CASSARGGNKAFF. The CDR3, as DNA: TGTGCCAGTAGTGCCCGGGGAGGAAACAAAGCTTTCTTT.

The sample holds one count of this clone. This chain joins TRBV18 and TRBJ1-3, with 7 bases aligning to TRBD1. V shed 3 bases, J shed 0 bases, and the junction held 11 bases outside the gene matches. Germline values: CDR1 KGHSH, CDR2 LQKENI. This CDR3 is built from 18 residues. CDR3 in DNA: TGTGCCAGCTCACCTCCTGATCGACAGGGCCACTCTGGAAACACCATATATTTT. As protein: CASSPPDRQGHSGNTIYF.

The sample holds a few counts of this clone. J is TRBJ1-1 and V is TRBV9; 7 bases line up with TRBD1. CDR3 length: 14 residues. V dropped 0 bases and J dropped 4; count of bases not matched to a gene: 3. Germline V gene sequence: CDR1 SGDLS, CDR2 YYNGEE. The chain's CDR3 is CASSVENRGTEAFF. The DNA of the CDR3 is TGTGCCAGCAGCGTAGAAAACAGGGGCACTGAAGCTTTCTTT.

This clone was detected only once. V is TRBV5-6 and J is TRBJ2-5; 15 bases agree with TRBD2. Germline V CDR1 and CDR2: SGHDT, YYEEEE. The CDR3 is 18 amino acids. V was clipped by 7 bases and J by 5 bases; unmatched bases: 15. The CDR3 is CASGTGTSGRTLMETQYF. The CDR3 DNA is TGTGCCAGCGGTACCGGGACTAGCGGGAGGACCCTCATGGAGACCCAGTACTTC.

V gene TRBV5-1 combines with J gene TRBJ1-1; TRBD1 aligns across 8 bases. Trimming at V came to 2 bases and at J to 2 bases, leaving 8 bases not matched to a gene. The CDR3 has 16 residues. Germline lookup yields CDR1 SGHRS and CDR2 YFSETQ. CDR3 amino acids: CASSFYRDRTNTEAFF. Here the CDR3 DNA reads TGCGCCAGCAGCTTTTACCGGGACAGGACCAACACTGAAGCTTTCTTT. Using reference TRBV5-1 and TRBJ1-1 for the parts outside the CDR3, the full variable domain is KAGVTQTPRYLIKTRGQQVTLSCSPISGHRSVSWYQQTPGQGLQFLFEYFSETQRNKGNFPGRFSGRQFSNSRSEMNVSTLELGDSALYLCASSFYRDRTNTEAFFGQGTRLTVV.

The chain is built from TRBV7-9 and TRBJ1-5, with 7 positions matching TRBD1. Germline assignment: CDR1 SEHNR and CDR2 FQNEAQ (reference sequence). V lost 5 bases and J lost 5; bases outside the gene matches: 3. There are 13 residues in the CDR3. CDR3 sequence (DNA): TGTGCCAGCAGCAGGGACAGCTATCAGCCCCAGCATTTT. Residues: CASSRDSYQPQHF.

This clone has just a few counts. The rearrangement links TRBV11-3 to TRBJ2-5; 10 nucleotides line up with TRBD2. The CDR3 consists of 16 residues. V shed 1 base, J shed 2 bases, and the junction held 4 bases outside the gene matches. CDR1 is SGHNT and CDR2 is YENEEA in the germline V gene. Here the CDR3 DNA reads TGTGCCAGCAGCTTAGGGTCTAGCGGGGGTCAAGAGACCCAGTACTTC. Its protein product is CASSLGSSGGQETQYF.

The rearrangement links TRBV27 to TRBJ1-1, with a weak D call TRBD1 (6 bases). The CDR3 spans 12 residues. The ends were cut back, 6 bases at V and 7 bases at J, with 12 bases in the middle. CDR1 and CDR2 from the germline V gene are MNHEY and SMNVEV (reference sequence). CDR3 DNA sequence: TGTGCCAGCAGCCGTGACAGGATTGAAGCTTTCTTT. Its protein product is CASSRDRIEAFF.